The 12 T cell receptor beta chains below come from one sample, sequenced in a study of T cells in women clearing cervical HPV infection. TCRdb's table, derived via immunoSEQ multiplex PCR, lists solely in-frame clones and lacks some. Its listing shows some 33,000 clones. The material sequenced was blood buffy coat. Receptor source: a woman between 18 and 75 years old with a cervical HPV16 infection that either progressed to CIN3+ or cleared (not recorded which).

A word on this clone: The sequenced fragment ends 3 residues before the CDR3 boundary, so the rest is inferred from the germline J gene. V gene TRBV23-1 combines with J gene TRBJ1-2; D call uncertain. TRBV23-1 is an ORF, with its function uncertain. This CDR3 has 17 residues. The sequenced part of the CDR3 DNA is TGCGCCAGCAGTCAGGTTTTGAGGCGACTATACTCCTACGAC. It specifies CASSQVLRRLYSYD. The full CDR3 protein reads CASSQVLRRLYSYDYTF.

A note on this clone: The read gets to within 3 residues of the CDR3 end, and the germline J gene fills in the rest. The chain has TRBV7-6 and TRBJ2-2; D possibly corresponds to TRBD1 (6 bases). CDR1 is SGHVS and CDR2 is FNYEAQ in the germline V gene. V was clipped by 7 bases and J by 7 bases, with 13 bases between them. The CDR3 is 13 amino acids. This CDR3 is CASKAGGIGELFF. The part of the CDR3 DNA that was read is TGTGCCAGCAAGGCTGGGGGCATCGGGGAG. The complete variable domain, with remaining parts taken from reference TRBV7-6 and TRBJ2-2, reads GAGVSQSPRYKVTKRGQDVALRCDPISGHVSLYWYRQALGQGPEFLTYFNYEAQQDKSGLPNDRFSAERPEGSISTLTIQRTEQRDSAMYRCASKAGGIGELFFGEGSRLTVL.

To note about this clone: The read falls 3 residues short of the CDR3 end, and the missing part is taken from the germline J gene. The chain combines TRBV29-1 with TRBJ2-2, with 7 bases aligning to TRBD2. The V gene's germline CDR1 is SQVTM and CDR2 ANQGSEA. The length of the CDR3 is 14 residues. The CDR3 spells CSVERTGGPEKLFF. The sequenced part of the CDR3 DNA is TGCAGCGTTGAGCGTACGGGGGGTCCCGAAAAG.

As to this clone: The read is 3 residues too short to cover the CDR3 end, so that end is filled in from the germline J gene. The chain combines TRBV20-1 with TRBJ2-1; 14 bases map to TRBD2. Germline V gene sequence: CDR1 DFQATT, CDR2 SNEGSKA (reference sequence). V lost 1 base to trimming and J lost 6 bases; unmatched junction nucleotides: 8. The CDR3 has 17 amino acids. The CDR3 sequence is CSARGGLAGESLNEQFF. The CDR3 DNA, read in part, is TGCAGTGCTAGAGGGGGACTAGCGGGAGAATCCCTCAATGAG.

As for this clone: From the germline J gene comes the end of the CDR3, since the read stops 3 residues before it. V usage is TRBV6-1 and J usage is TRBJ2-3; 7 bases line up with TRBD1. The V and J ends lost 4 bases and 5 bases, in that order; junction bases with no gene match: 3. The CDR3 length is 13 residues. The V gene's germline CDR1 is MNHNS and CDR2 SASEGT. CDR3 DNA, as far as it was read: TGTGCCAGCAGTGTGTCAGGGGGAGATACG. Translated, it gives CASSVSGGDT. The full-length CDR3 reads as CASSVSGGDTQYF.

On this clone: The read halts 3 residues ahead of the CDR3 end, with the missing end drawn from the germline J gene. The gene calls are TRBV7-2 and TRBJ1-2, with a weak D call TRBD1 (6 bases). The V gene's germline CDR1 is SGHTA and CDR2 FQGNSA. The CDR3 length is 14 residues. Trimming cost V 3 bases and J 4 bases, with 12 bases left between them. The sequenced CDR3 bases are TGTGCCAGCAGCTTGGGGCGGACAGCCTATGGC. Its protein product is CASSLGRTAYG. The CDR3 in full is CASSLGRTAYGYTF.

Notes on this clone: Read sequence stops 3 residues before the CDR3 end, and the germline J gene provides the missing end. The chain uses TRBV4-2 and TRBJ2-2; 15 bases line up with TRBD2. The germline gives CDR1 LGHNA, CDR2 YNFKEQ. The CDR3 contains 17 residues. Trimming took 4 bases from V and 1 from J; bases not matched to a gene: 1. The sequenced CDR3 bases are TGTGCCAGCAGCCCGGGACTAGCGGGAGGGAACACCGGGGAG. Amino acid sequence: CASSPGLAGGNTGE. The whole CDR3 sequence is CASSPGLAGGNTGELFF.

A remark on this clone: The read comes to an end 3 residues before the CDR3 does, leaving the germline J gene to fill in the end. V is TRBV5-4 and J is TRBJ1-6; possibly TRBD1 for D (5 bases). CDR3 length equals 12 residues. CDR1 is SGHNT, CDR2 YYREEE, per germline (reference sequence). V was clipped by 3 bases and J by 10 bases, with 8 bases between them. CDR3 residues: CASSSRGSPLHF. The covered CDR3 bases are TGTGCCAGCAGCTCGCGGGGGTCACCC.

Regarding this clone: The read ends 3 residues early relative to the CDR3; the germline J gene fills the gap. The gene calls are TRBV11-2 and TRBJ2-7; 9 nucleotides agree with TRBD2. Germline V CDR1 and CDR2: SGHAT, FQNNGV. The CDR3 loop spans 13 amino acids. The junction had 2 bases not matched to a gene; V was cut back by 5 bases and J by 3 bases. Here the CDR3 reads CASSLSGGYEQYF. The sequenced part of the CDR3 DNA is TGTGCCAGCAGCCTTAGCGGGGGCTACGAG.

In the case of this clone: The observed sequence ends 3 residues before the CDR3 terminus, with the missing tail filled in from the germline J gene. The J gene is TRBJ1-2, the V gene TRBV19; D unclear. Trimming shortened V by 1 base and J by 5 bases, and 14 bases separated the two germline ends. There are 15 residues in the CDR3. The germline CDR1 and CDR2 sequences are LNHDA and SQIVND (reference sequence). The sequenced part of the CDR3 DNA is TGTGCCAGTAGTATAGTGAACAGTGCCACTTATGGC. Translating gives CASSIVNSATYG. The full CDR3 protein is CASSIVNSATYGYTF.

Remarks on this clone: Read sequence stops 3 residues before the CDR3 end, and the germline J gene provides the missing end. The V and J genes are TRBV28 and TRBJ2-2, with 11 bases aligning to TRBD1. Germline CDR1 is MDHEN and CDR2 is SYDVKM. The CDR3 is 16 amino acids. Unmatched junction bases numbered 11, after V lost 7 bases and J lost 7 bases. The CDR3 loop reads CASNPPGQGGDGELFF. Incomplete CDR3 DNA: TGTGCCAGCAACCCCCCGGGACAGGGGGGGGACGGGGAG. Filled out from reference TRBV28 and TRBJ2-2, the complete variable domain reads DVKVTQSSRYLVKRTGEKVFLECVQDMDHENMFWYRQDPGLGLRLIYFSYDVKMKEKGDIPEGYSVSREKKERFSLILESASTNQTSMYLCASNPPGQGGDGELFFGEGSRLTVL.

Details on this clone: The read terminates 3 residues before the CDR3 end, so the remaining end is supplied by the germline J gene. V usage is TRBV5-1 and J usage is TRBJ2-1; no clear D gene. The V end was cut by 0 bases, the J end by 8 bases, with 15 bases between. CDR1 SGHRS and CDR2 YFSETQ come from the germline V gene. The CDR3 loop spans 15 amino acids. CDR3 DNA (partial): TGCGCCAGCAGCTTGGAGGGTGTCGCCGAGGATGAG. Protein: CASSLEGVAEDE. The CDR3 in full is CASSLEGVAEDEQFF. The variable domain in full, completed from reference TRBV5-1 and TRBJ2-1, reads KAGVTQTPRYLIKTRGQQVTLSCSPISGHRSVSWYQQTPGQGLQFLFEYFSETQRNKGNFPGRFSGRQFSNSRSEMNVSTLELGDSALYLCASSLEGVAEDEQFFGPGTRLTVL.